This T cell receptor beta chain was retrieved from a study of immune evolution from preneoplasia to lung adenocarcinoma. Libraries were prepared by immunoSEQ multiplex PCR; TCRdb keeps only in-frame clonotypes and omits some of them. The table has several thousand clones, roughly 77% seen once. Points from the study as a whole: Normal lung had highest clonality; later lesions appeared denser, more diverse.

The CDR3 has 15 amino acids. Germline CDR1 and CDR2: MDHEN and SYDVKM. Germline trimming cut 4 bases from V and 1 base from J; bases unmatched to any gene: 5. The sample holds one count of this clone. Its matching antigen is unknown. This receptor was taken from a person aged 70 to 85 with lung adenocarcinoma. V usage is TRBV28 and J usage is TRBJ2-5; 8 bases are a match to TRBD1. The sample comprised FFPE lung adenocarcinoma in situ tissue. The CDR3 DNA reads as TGTGCCAGCAGTTCGCCAGGGGGCGGCCAAGAGACCCAGTACTTC. It specifies CASSSPGGGQETQYF.